The following is a TCR beta chain sequence with its context. Its target is unknown. The data derive from a study of cytomegalovirus exposure and HLA in healthy donors. About the research overall: The same platform as the roughly 670 first-cohort repertoires was used for the 90 to 150 validation repertoires, a later analysis reported.

Looked up from germline, CDR1 is SQVTM and CDR2 is ANQGSEA. This CDR3 comprises 14 residues. Trimming took 0 bases from V and 3 from J, leaving 12 bases between them. TCRdb's table, derived via immunoSEQ multiplex PCR, lists solely in-frame clones and lacks some. This table holds 150,000 to 200,000 clones, around 84% found once. Study conclusions and caveats: There were a few CMV-associated chains whose specificity for CMV antigens was confirmed in vitro. Subsequent analysis found a tendency for first-cohort TCR clusters to co-occur within the 90 to 150 validation repertoires.

The chain employs TRBV29-1 and TRBJ2-7, with TRBD2 as a possible D gene (7 bases). This clonotype originated in a man between 18 and 29 years old in good health and CMV-seropositive. Sequencing was carried out using PBMCs. CDR3 residues: CSVEEGAGDYEQYF. The CDR3 coding sequence is TGCAGCGTTGAAGAGGGGGCGGGAGACTACGAGCAGTACTTC.